Listed below are T cell receptor beta chains from one sample, sequenced in a study of blood T cell repertoires in COVID-19. Sequencing was performed with immunoSEQ multiplex PCR; in TCRdb, only in-frame clones are kept and a portion is missing. This sample has 150,000 or so clones, with roughly 84% found just once. The sequencing sample was made of PBMCs or T cells enriched from blood (not recorded which). These TCRs come from a woman in her 50s who had been exposed to COVID-19. The CDR3 runs from the conserved cysteine through the conserved F or W. D genes are given only for firm matches. Part of the rows lack a size; the others show once, few, many or a class for expanded clones.

d_gene: .
j_gene: TRBJ1-5
abundance: .
v_gene: TRBV6-1
CDR3aa: CASSEAGGVSNQPQHF
CDR3nt: TGTGCCAGCAGTGAAGCAGGGGGTGTAAGCAATCAGCCCCAGCATTTT

d_gene: TRBD1
j_gene: TRBJ1-5
abundance: .
v_gene: TRBV5-1
CDR3aa: CASSLSGGEHQPQHF
CDR3nt: TGCGCCAGCAGCTTGTCAGGGGGCGAGCACCAGCCCCAGCATTTT

d_gene: TRBD2
j_gene: TRBJ2-5
abundance: .
v_gene: TRBV5-6
CDR3aa: CASSPGLADETQYF
CDR3nt: TGTGCCAGCAGCCCGGGGCTAGCGGACGAGACCCAGTACTTC

d_gene: TRBD1
j_gene: TRBJ1-2
abundance: .
v_gene: TRBV19
CDR3aa: CASSRTKGQGTYGYTF
CDR3nt: TGTGCCAGTAGCCGGACTAAGGGACAGGGGACCTATGGCTACACCTTC

d_gene: .
j_gene: TRBJ2-1
abundance: .
v_gene: TRBV2
CDR3aa: CASRLRSIDGQFF
CDR3nt: TGTGCCAGCAGACTCCGGAGCATCGATGGGCAGTTCTTC

d_gene: .
j_gene: TRBJ1-5
abundance: .
v_gene: TRBV30
CDR3aa: CAWSLGARYQPQHF
CDR3nt: TGTGCCTGGAGTTTGGGGGCGCGTTATCAGCCCCAGCATTTT

d_gene: .
j_gene: TRBJ1-5
abundance: .
v_gene: TRBV4-3
CDR3aa: CASSQDPRPNQPQHF
CDR3nt: TGCGCCAGCAGCCAAGATCCTAGACCCAATCAGCCCCAGCATTTT

d_gene: TRBD1
j_gene: TRBJ2-4
abundance: .
v_gene: TRBV6-5
CDR3aa: CASSSDREAKNIQYF
CDR3nt: TGTGCCAGCAGTTCGGACAGGGAGGCCAAAAACATTCAGTACTTC

d_gene: .
j_gene: TRBJ1-2
abundance: .
v_gene: TRBV19
CDR3aa: CASSAARRGDYGYTF
CDR3nt: TGTGCCAGTAGTGCCGCGCGGAGAGGTGACTATGGCTACACCTTC

d_gene: .
j_gene: TRBJ2-1
abundance: medium-sized
v_gene: TRBV7-6
CDR3aa: CASSLSGAIEQFF
CDR3nt: TGTGCCAGCAGCCTCTCGGGAGCGATTGAGCAGTTCTTC

d_gene: .
j_gene: TRBJ2-7
abundance: .
v_gene: TRBV5-1
CDR3aa: CASSLAQGSFYEQYF
CDR3nt: TGCGCCAGCAGCTTGGCACAGGGCTCTTTTTACGAGCAGTACTTC

d_gene: .
j_gene: TRBJ2-7
abundance: .
v_gene: TRBV27
CDR3aa: CARVQGSSYEQYF
CDR3nt: TGTGCCAGGGTACAGGGAAGCAGCTACGAGCAGTACTTC